Reported below is one TCR beta chain. The record originates from a study of shared clonotypes between healthy human individuals. TCRdb's table, derived via immunoSEQ multiplex PCR, lists solely in-frame clones and lacks some. The repertoire has about 1.5 million clones, 98% of them found once; the top ten carry 0.4% to 0.45%. The V gene's germline CDR1 is MDHEN and CDR2 SYDVKM. CDR3 length equals 13 residues. Trimming removed 6 bases at V and 11 bases at J, with 17 bases between. The rearrangement joins TRBV28 to TRBJ1-5; no clear D gene. The sample comprised naive CD4+ T cells sorted from blood. Subset defined: CD45RA+ positively selected. The receptor comes from a young man in good health. DNA for the CDR3: TGTGCCAGCAGCCTAAATCCTGGGAGGTCCCAGCATTTT. Translation: CASSLNPGRSQHF.